This entry features one TCR beta chain sequence. The sample comes from a study of Graves' ophthalmopathy and Graves' hyperthyroidism. There are 18 residues in the CDR3. Germline CDR1 reads MNHEY; CDR2 reads SVGAGI. V lost 2 bases, J lost 0 bases, and 14 bases lay in between. The sequenced template was RNA, covering the TCR beta CDR3 region. HTBI-primed first-round RT-PCR preceded second-round multiplex PCR. TCRdb used MiXCR to reprocess the multiplex PCR reads, holding one entry per CDR3 protein. The sample yields hundreds of thousands of distinct CDR3 sequences, less than 55% seen once. J is TRBJ2-6 and V is TRBV6-5; D might be TRBD1 (6 bases). The specimen was peripheral blood. This sequence originates from an adult man with Graves' ophthalmopathy. The CDR3 bases are TGTGCCAGCAGTTACCCCCGGACAGCCCACTCTGGGGCCAACGTCCTGACTTTC. Translated, it gives CASSYPRTAHSGANVLTF.